The 29 T cell receptor beta chains given below trace back to one sample, sequenced in a study of CD8+CD57+ T cells in acquired aplastic anemia. Genomic DNA constituted the template upon which TCR beta VDJ and CDR3 profiling was performed. MiXCR was run by TCRdb on the reads, yielding one entry per CDR3 protein. Found here are about 180,000 distinct CDR3 sequences, less than 50% of them singletons; the top ten hold 10% to 15%. It was patients with CD8+CD57+ cell expansion by flow cytometry who were chosen for sequencing. Sequenced: sorted CD4+, CD8+, or CD8+CD57+ T cells (not recorded which) from PBMCs. The receptors shown here come from a human donor with aplastic anemia.

The chain couples TRBV20-1 to TRBJ1-5; 9 nucleotides agree with TRBD1. Germline CDR1 DFQATT, CDR2 SNEGSKA (reference sequence). V shed 4 bases, J shed 5 bases, and the junction held 3 bases outside the gene matches. The CDR3 covers 13 residues. This CDR3 reads CSATGQGYQPQHF. The CDR3 DNA follows: TGCAGTGCTACGGGACAGGGATATCAGCCCCAGCATTTT.

CDR3 sequence (DNA): TGCGCCAGCAGCCCTTCCGGGACAATTAAGGCTGAAGCTTTCTTT. This encodes CASSPSGTIKAEAFF. The rearrangement links TRBV5-1 to TRBJ1-1, with D possibly TRBD1 on 6 matching bases. CDR1 SGHRS and CDR2 YFSETQ come from the germline V gene. The CDR3 extends over 15 amino acids. The V end lost 4 bases, the J end lost 6 bases, and 19 bases lay between the germline ends.

V gene TRBV6-5 combines with J gene TRBJ2-7, with 11 bases identical to TRBD2. This CDR3 spans 14 amino acids. The germline gives CDR1 MNHEY, CDR2 SVGAGI. Trimming cost V 2 bases and J 9 bases; bases outside gene matches: 6. The CDR3 sequence is CASSYTSGGSGQYF. In DNA, the CDR3 is TGTGCCAGCAGTTACACTAGCGGGGGTAGCGGGCAGTACTTC.

The chain couples TRBV4-2 to TRBJ1-4, with 8 bases fitting TRBD1. Losses at the gene ends were 2 bases for V and 8 bases for J; bases not matched to a gene: 7. Per germline, CDR1 LGHNA and CDR2 YNFKEQ. The CDR3 runs 15 residues. CDR3: CASSQPGQGGEKLFF. CDR3 nucleotide sequence: TGTGCCAGCAGCCAACCCGGACAGGGAGGCGAAAAACTGTTTTTT.

This clonotype was seen at least ten times. The V and J genes are TRBV6-1 and TRBJ2-7, with D tentatively TRBD1 or TRBD2 (5 bases each). V was trimmed by 6 bases and J by 2 bases, leaving 5 bases between them. The CDR3 covers 11 residues. Looked up from germline, CDR1 is MNHNS and CDR2 is SASEGT. The CDR3 reads CASRGAYEQYF. CDR3 in DNA: TGTGCCAGCAGGGGGGCCTACGAGCAGTACTTC.

This clonotype appeared a few times. A much larger clone lies one base from this, so it may be a read error. The genes are TRBV19 and TRBJ2-3, with TRBD2 as a possible D gene (6 bases). The CDR3 extends over 16 amino acids. The germline V gene has CDR1 LNHDA and CDR2 SQIVND (reference sequence). The CDR3 DNA is TGTGCCAGTAGTATCAAGTTAGCGGCGAGCACAGATACGCAGTGTTTT. Encoded protein: CASSIKLAASTDTQCF.

Notes on this clonotype: It is likely a read error, because the conserved phenylalanine at the end of the CDR3 is missing. The limits of the CDR3 on the DNA are not certain, so only TCRdb's listed CDR3 is given. The chain couples TRBV24-1 to TRBJ2-5; the table assigns TRBD1, which was not confirmed against the DNA. Germline loops: CDR1 KGHDR, CDR2 SFDVKD. The CDR3 comprises 15 residues, both ends counted. The CDR3 loop reads CATSVLREGTKRPST.

This clonotype has at least ten counts. J is TRBJ2-3 and V is TRBV20-1; TRBD2 is a possible D gene (6 bases). From germline, CDR1 is DFQATT and CDR2 SNEGSKA (reference sequence). The CDR3 is made up of 13 amino acids. The V end lost 5 bases, the J end lost 0 bases, and 9 bases lay between the germline ends. The CDR3 bases are TGCAGTGCTCGGCGGGAAAGCACAGATACGCAGTATTTT. As protein: CSARRESTDTQYF.

This clonotype has just a few counts. The V call is TRBV15, the J call TRBJ1-6, with a tentative D call TRBD1 (5 bases). This CDR3 comprises 15 residues. Germline V gene data show CDR1 as LNHNV and CDR2 as YYDKDF (reference sequence). Trimming cost V 6 bases and J 9 bases, with 18 bases left between them. In DNA form, the CDR3 reads TGTGCCACCAGTAAGACTGGGGCAGGGACTTCACCCCTCCACTTT. It codes for CATSKTGAGTSPLHF.

Comments on this clonotype: The junction departs from the called germline gene at one end, perhaps through a read error. The J gene is TRBJ1-1, the V gene TRBV2; D remains unclear. This CDR3 is 13 amino acids long. CDR1 is SNHLY and CDR2 is FYNNEI in the germline V gene. The CDR3 loop is CAGSEQRNTDAFF. CDR3 DNA: TGTGCCGGCAGTGAACAACGGAACACTGACGCTTTCTTT.

This chain connects TRBV27 to TRBJ2-7; D gene uncertain. From germline, CDR1 is MNHEY and CDR2 SMNVEV (reference sequence). Trimming removed 5 bases at V and 1 base at J, with 18 bases between. The CDR3 covers 16 residues. In DNA, the CDR3 is TGTGCCAGCAGTGACCAAGACCCCTCTAATTCCTACGAGCAGTACTTC. Residues: CASSDQDPSNSYEQYF.

The chain joins TRBV10-2 to TRBJ1-2; 7 bases are shared with TRBD1. The ends lost 6 bases at V and 4 bases at J; junction bases unmatched: 5. The CDR3 has 13 amino acids. The V gene's germline CDR1 is WSHSY and CDR2 SAAADI. The CDR3 sequence: CASRQGFGYGYTF. In nucleotides, the CDR3 is TGCGCCAGCAGACAGGGGTTTGGCTATGGCTACACCTTC.

This chain links TRBV6-1 with TRBJ2-7; D tentatively fits TRBD1 or TRBD2 (5 bases each). The germline V gene has CDR1 MNHNS and CDR2 SASEGT. The CDR3 is 15 residues long. Between the trimmed V and J ends, which lost 4 bases and 0 bases, there was a span of 13 bases. CDR3 in amino acids: CASSVTGTLSYEQYF. CDR3 nucleotides: TGTGCCAGCAGTGTTACCGGGACCCTCTCCTACGAGCAGTACTTC.

The chain recombines TRBV11-1 with TRBJ2-1; 10 nucleotides line up with TRBD2. The CDR3 loop spans 16 amino acids. With 2 bases clipped from V and 4 bases from J, the junction kept 5 bases outside the gene matches. Germline V CDR1 and CDR2: SGHAT, FQDESV (reference sequence). In DNA form, the CDR3 reads TGTGCCAGCAGCTTAAGTAGCGGGGGGACATACAATGAGCAGTTCTTC. Translation: CASSLSSGGTYNEQFF.

The J gene is TRBJ1-1, the V gene TRBV4-1, with D tentatively TRBD1 (5 bases). Germline assignment: CDR1 MGHRA and CDR2 YSYEKL. The CDR3 runs to 17 residues. The V end was cut by 0 bases, the J end by 2 bases, with 16 bases between. The CDR3 DNA is TGCGCCAGCAGCCAAGATCTATCGGGACGGATTAACACTGAAGCTTTCTTT. It codes for CASSQDLSGRINTEAFF.

The rearrangement links TRBV24-1 to TRBJ2-2; a possible D gene is TRBD1 (6 bases). The CDR3 loop spans 17 amino acids. V gave up 3 bases and J gave up 1 base, with 14 bases separating them. The germline CDR1 and CDR2 sequences are KGHDR and SFDVKD. The CDR3, as DNA: TGTGCCACCAGTGATCCAGCAGGGGACCGGAACACCGGGGAGCTGTTTTTT. It is translated as CATSDPAGDRNTGELFF.

In its sample, this clonotype was seen many times. The rearrangement joins TRBV6-1 to TRBJ1-2; weak D call: TRBD1 (6 bases). V was cut by 11 bases and J by 8 bases, with 18 bases left in between. This CDR3 comprises 12 residues. Germline V CDR1 and CDR2: MNHNS, SASEGT. The CDR3 spells CAAQTGSKGYTF. CDR3 coding DNA: TGTGCCGCCCAAACAGGGAGTAAGGGCTACACCTTC.

On this clonotype itself: An end of the junction does not agree with germline; a read error may underlie this. This sequence joins TRBV25-1 and TRBJ2-5, with TRBD1 matching 7 bases. Germline CDR1 and CDR2: MGHDK and SYGVNS. The CDR3 extends over 16 amino acids. The CDR3 sequence is CASSEWGQWLGETQYF. As DNA, the CDR3 is TGTGCTAGCAGTGAATGGGGACAGTGGTTAGGGGAGACCCAGTACTTC.

The chain is built from TRBV2 and TRBJ1-1, with TRBD1 identical over 9 bases. CDR3 size: 15 residues. V lost 7 bases to trimming and J lost 0 bases; unmatched junction nucleotides: 6. Germline CDR1 and CDR2: SNHLY and FYNNEI. The CDR3 region has the DNA TGTGCCAGCACCCCCGGACAGGGGATGAACACTGAAGCTTTCTTT. This sequence encodes CASTPGQGMNTEAFF.

On this clonotype: This may be a read error, as it is one base from a much larger clone. This chain joins TRBV11-2 and TRBJ1-5; D is perhaps TRBD1 (5 bases). In germline, CDR1 is SGHAT, CDR2 FQNNGV. This CDR3 contains 14 residues. CDR3 sequence: CTSSLGVGNQPQHF. CDR3 nucleotide sequence: TGTACCAGCAGCTTAGGGGTCGGCAATCAGCCCCAGCATTTT.

This clonotype was detected only a few times. The J gene is TRBJ2-1, the V gene TRBV24-1, with D unresolved. The CDR3 has 11 amino acids. V gave up 6 bases and J gave up 5 bases, with 4 bases separating them. The germline V gene encodes CDR1 KGHDR and CDR2 SFDVKD. The CDR3 reads CATSRDNEQFF. DNA of the CDR3: TGTGCCACCAGTAGAGACAATGAGCAGTTCTTC.

There are many counts of this clonotype. The chain couples TRBV2 to TRBJ1-3, with TRBD1 matching 10 bases. CDR1 is SNHLY, CDR2 FYNNEI, per germline. The junction had 7 bases not matched to a gene; V was cut back by 4 bases and J by 4 bases. The CDR3 has 16 residues. CDR3 DNA: TGTGCCAGCAGTGGCGGGACAGGGGCAGCGGGAAACACCATATATTTT. Amino acids: CASSGGTGAAGNTIYF.

This clonotype was detected ten times or more. This rearrangement joins TRBV11-2 to TRBJ2-1, with D possibly TRBD1 on 6 matching bases. CDR1 is SGHAT and CDR2 is FQNNGV in the germline V gene. The V end was cut by 3 bases, the J end by 1 base, with 10 bases between. The CDR3 consists of 15 residues. CDR3 DNA: TGTGCCAGCAGCTTTTCAGGGGTTTCCTACAATGAGCAGTTCTTC. Translated, it gives CASSFSGVSYNEQFF.

The chain has TRBV5-1 and TRBJ1-6, with D possibly matching TRBD1 (6 bases). CDR3 length equals 17 residues. V was pared by 1 base and J by 7 bases, with 18 bases between. Germline lookup yields CDR1 SGHRS and CDR2 YFSETQ. CDR3 nucleotides: TGCGCCAGCAGCTTGACCCGACGCAGGGGCGGAAATTCACCCCTCCACTTT. Translating it yields CASSLTRRRGGNSPLHF.

This clonotype was found a few times. The chain uses TRBV20-1 and TRBJ2-1, with 11 bases aligning to TRBD2. The CDR3 totals 15 residues. Germline V lookup: CDR1 DFQATT, CDR2 SNEGSKA (reference sequence). The V segment lost 2 bases and the J segment 4 bases; nucleotides outside the gene matches: 4. CDR3 in DNA: TGCAGTGCTAGACCGGGACTAGCGGCGTACAATGAGCAGTTCTTC. It is translated as CSARPGLAAYNEQFF.

This clonotype was seen at least ten times. This rearrangement joins TRBV7-8 to TRBJ1-3; the match to TRBD1 covers 7 bases. CDR1 and CDR2 (germline): SGHVS, FQNEAQ. The CDR3 length is 15 residues. V trimming: 5 bases; J trimming: 4 bases; junction bases outside the gene matches: 8. Here the CDR3 DNA reads TGTGCCAGCAGCCGTGGGACAGCCCAAGGAAACACCATATATTTT. Amino acid sequence: CASSRGTAQGNTIYF.

CDR3 sequence: CASSYGDGTEAFF. The CDR3 bases are TGTGCCAGCAGCTACGGAGACGGCACTGAAGCTTTCTTT. This rearrangement joins TRBV7-3 to TRBJ1-1; D is uncertain. Trimming took off 4 bases at V and 4 bases at J, with 10 bases between the two ends. The CDR3 is made up of 13 amino acids. The V gene's germline CDR1 is SGHTA and CDR2 FQGTGA. Combining the CDR3 with reference TRBV7-3 and TRBJ1-1 gives the whole variable domain GAGVSQTPSNKVTEKGKYVELRCDPISGHTALYWYRQSLGQGPEFLIYFQGTGAADDSGLPNDRFFAVRPEGSVSTLKIQRTERGDSAVYLCASSYGDGTEAFFGQGTRLTVV.

The chain combines TRBV10-3 with TRBJ1-1; D call uncertain. V lost 3 bases, J lost 2 bases, and 7 bases lay in between. Germline assignment: CDR1 ENHRY and CDR2 SYGVKD. This CDR3 contains 13 residues. As DNA, the CDR3 is TGTGCCATCAGTGATCTAGGAAACACTGAAGCTTTCTTT. Translating gives CAISDLGNTEAFF.

In its sample, this clonotype was seen a few times. V is TRBV30 and J is TRBJ1-2; D unclear. The CDR3 totals 13 residues. V was clipped by 1 base and J by 8 bases, with 14 bases between them. Germline lookup yields CDR1 GTSNPN and CDR2 SVGIG (reference sequence). As DNA, the CDR3 is TGTGCCTGGAGTGCCAGTTTGGGGTCCGGCTACACCTTC. This translates into CAWSASLGSGYTF.